The rows below give T cell receptor beta chains drawn from one sample of a study of blood T cell repertoires in COVID-19. Sequencing used immunoSEQ multiplex PCR; TCRdb keeps in-frame clones, though not all of them. The sample holds 120,000 or so clones; roughly 87% are singletons and the top ten take about 6.9%. The sample consisted of peripheral blood. These receptors were obtained from an elderly man with active or convalescent COVID-19. The CDR3 runs from the conserved cysteine through the conserved F or W. Each record gives: clone size, J gene, V gene, D gene, CDR3 protein, CDR3 DNA. The D gene is left open where the match is weak. A clone size is listed for some rows: how often the clone was seen (once, few, many), or a class if it is expanded.

abundance: .; j_gene: TRBJ2-7; v_gene: TRBV5-4; d_gene: TRBD2; CDR3aa: CASSPGASGTYEQYF; CDR3nt: TGTGCCAGCAGCCCCGGGGCTAGCGGTACCTACGAGCAGTACTTC
abundance: .; j_gene: TRBJ1-1; v_gene: TRBV23-1; d_gene: .; CDR3aa: CASSQTASGTEAFF; CDR3nt: TGCGCCAGCAGTCAAACTGCCTCCGGCACTGAAGCTTTCTTT
abundance: .; j_gene: TRBJ2-5; v_gene: TRBV7-3; d_gene: TRBD2; CDR3aa: CASSEWTSGSGETQYF; CDR3nt: TGTGCCAGCAGCGAATGGACTAGCGGGAGTGGAGAGACCCAGTACTTC
abundance: once; j_gene: TRBJ1-2; v_gene: TRBV6-1; d_gene: TRBD1; CDR3aa: CASSGDVGQGPNYGYTF; CDR3nt: TGTGCCAGCAGTGGCGACGTCGGACAGGGGCCTAACTATGGCTACACCTTC
abundance: once; j_gene: TRBJ1-3; v_gene: TRBV29-1; d_gene: .; CDR3aa: CSAPMRGASGNTIYF; CDR3nt: TGCAGCGCCCCGATGCGGGGGGCGAGTGGAAACACCATATATTTT
abundance: .; j_gene: TRBJ2-7; v_gene: TRBV15; d_gene: .; CDR3aa: CATSRDQSLPTYEQYF; CDR3nt: TGTGCCACCAGCAGAGATCAGTCCCTTCCAACCTACGAGCAGTACTTC
abundance: .; j_gene: TRBJ1-1; v_gene: TRBV2; d_gene: .; CDR3aa: CASSGMGLDSTEAFF; CDR3nt: TGTGCCAGCAGCGGCATGGGCTTAGACAGCACTGAAGCTTTCTTT
abundance: .; j_gene: TRBJ2-2; v_gene: TRBV30; d_gene: .; CDR3aa: CAWIGGAGITGELFF; CDR3nt: TGTGCCTGGATCGGTGGGGCAGGGATTACCGGGGAGCTGTTTTTT
abundance: .; j_gene: TRBJ2-1; v_gene: TRBV5-1; d_gene: .; CDR3aa: CASSLSGVSGEQFF; CDR3nt: TGCGCCAGCAGCCTGTCGGGGGTTAGCGGAGAGCAGTTCTTC
abundance: few; j_gene: TRBJ2-1; v_gene: TRBV15; d_gene: TRBD2; CDR3aa: CATSRGLAGGFSYNEQFF; CDR3nt: TGTGCCACCAGCAGGGGACTAGCGGGGGGCTTCTCCTACAATGAGCAGTTCTTC
abundance: .; j_gene: TRBJ2-7; v_gene: TRBV7-9; d_gene: TRBD1; CDR3aa: CASSWDSSYEQYF; CDR3nt: TGTGCCAGCAGTTGGGACAGCTCCTACGAGCAGTACTTC
abundance: .; j_gene: TRBJ2-1; v_gene: TRBV3-1/TRBV3-2; d_gene: TRBD2; CDR3aa: CASSPMGGAMGNEQFF; CDR3nt: TGTGCCAGCAGCCCAATGGGAGGGGCCATGGGCAATGAGCAGTTCTTC
abundance: .; j_gene: TRBJ2-2; v_gene: TRBV6-5; d_gene: TRBD1; CDR3aa: CASWGQSNTGELFF; CDR3nt: TGTGCCAGCTGGGGACAGTCGAACACCGGGGAGCTGTTTTTT
abundance: .; j_gene: TRBJ1-2; v_gene: TRBV4-3; d_gene: .; CDR3aa: CASSQDRGGDGYTF; CDR3nt: TGCGCCAGCAGCCAAGATCGAGGGGGGGATGGCTACACCTTC
abundance: few; j_gene: TRBJ2-1; v_gene: TRBV6-5; d_gene: TRBD1; CDR3aa: CASTRDRGMDEQFF; CDR3nt: TGTGCCAGCACTAGGGACAGGGGGATGGATGAGCAGTTCTTC
abundance: .; j_gene: TRBJ1-3; v_gene: TRBV19; d_gene: .; CDR3aa: CASSNQGGRNTIYF; CDR3nt: TGTGCCAGTAGTAACCAGGGAGGAAGAAACACCATATATTTT